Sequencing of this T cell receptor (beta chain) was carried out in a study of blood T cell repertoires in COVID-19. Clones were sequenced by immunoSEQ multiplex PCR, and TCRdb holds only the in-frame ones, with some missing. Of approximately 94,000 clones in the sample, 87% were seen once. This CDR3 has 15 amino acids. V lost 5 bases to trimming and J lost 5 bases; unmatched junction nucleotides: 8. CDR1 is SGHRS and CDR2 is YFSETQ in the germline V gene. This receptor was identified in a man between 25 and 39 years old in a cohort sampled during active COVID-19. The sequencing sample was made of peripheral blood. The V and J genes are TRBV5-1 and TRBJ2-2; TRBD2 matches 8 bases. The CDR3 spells CASRVAGGATGELFF. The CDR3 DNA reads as TGCGCCAGCAGAGTTGCGGGGGGCGCAACCGGGGAGCTGTTTTTT.